This TCR beta chain was found in a study of cytomegalovirus exposure and HLA in healthy donors. The CDR3 has 14 residues. From germline, CDR1 is SGHTA and CDR2 FQGNSA. Trimming took off 2 bases at V and 8 bases at J, with 15 bases between the two ends. The PCR was carried out with 60 Vbeta primers and 13 Jbeta primers. The data were produced by immunoSEQ multiplex PCR, yet TCRdb's version contains in-frame clones alone and is incomplete. The data show roughly 100,000 clones, roughly three quarters seen once. The sequence was obtained from a man aged 25-40 years in good health and CMV-seronegative. This chain connects TRBV7-2 to TRBJ1-2; perhaps TRBD1 as D (5 bases). The sample was PBMCs. The CDR3 protein is CASSLTQPGGGYTF. For the CDR3, the DNA is TGTGCCAGCAGCTTAACACAGCCCGGGGGAGGCTACACCTTC.